A selection of T cell receptor beta chains follows, all from one sample in a study of blood T cell repertoires in COVID-19. Libraries were prepared by immunoSEQ multiplex PCR; TCRdb keeps only in-frame clonotypes and omits some of them. This table holds approximately 450,000 clones, 80% to 90% found once. Sequencing was carried out using PBMCs or T cells enriched from blood (not recorded which). Receptor source: a man aged 30 to 39 who had recovered from COVID-19. The conserved cysteine and the conserved F or W are not part of the CDR3 here.

>TRBV27|TRBJ1-5
ASSTGGGPNQPQH
>TRBV2|TRBJ2-7
ASSFKRPPDRVTYEQY
>TRBV28|TRBJ2-2
ASSSQGRGNTGELF
>TRBV7-9|TRBJ1-1
ASSGESPEAF
>TRBV7-3|TRBJ1-6
ASSLSYGSNSPLH
>TRBV10-3|TRBJ1-2
AISQAGQGAEGYT
>TRBV5-1|TRBJ2-5
ASTPSGGPGETQY
>TRBV24-1|TRBJ2-3
ATSDLRTPLSTDTQY
>TRBV10-2|TRBJ2-5
ASRGQPQETQY
>TRBV6-5|TRBJ1-4
ASSYSSRSATEKLF
>TRBV2|TRBJ2-7
ASSEEAGAYEQY
>TRBV18|TRBJ2-7
ASSPPIVDYEQY
>TRBV30|TRBJ1-1
AWSHLQGAGTEAF
>TRBV13|TRBJ2-1
ASSFGLAGAPHEQF
>TRBV18|TRBJ2-7
ASSPDRLAYEQY
>TRBV3-1/TRBV3-2|TRBJ2-7
ASSQGQGGHEQY
>TRBV5-8|TRBJ1-5
ASSLGGINDQPQH
>TRBV19|TRBJ2-1
ASSPGLAYNEQF
>TRBV5-1|TRBJ2-6
ASSLDYQSSGANVLT
>TRBV19|TRBJ2-7
ASSVASGRWGEQY
>TRBV2|TRBJ1-1
ASRETGYTEAF
>TRBV27|TRBJ2-1
ASSLKGSGPINEQF
>TRBV11-2|TRBJ1-1
ASSRDRSFNTEAF
>TRBV2|TRBJ1-2
ASSGTGGGYGYT
>TRBV12-3/TRBV12-4|TRBJ2-1
ASSLERSEQF
>TRBV6-4|TRBJ2-2
ASSVSGATGELF
>TRBV18|TRBJ2-5
ASSPPSRPAETQY
>TRBV28|TRBJ2-2
ASSIGGANTGELF
>TRBV4-1|TRBJ1-4
ASREDRGLEKLF
>TRBV21-1|TRBJ2-7
ASSKEGRGYEQY
>TRBV28|TRBJ2-3
ASAVISTGYLDTQY
>TRBV29-1|TRBJ2-1
SVAGTSAREQF
>TRBV18|TRBJ1-4
ASSGGGDEKLF
>TRBV10-3|TRBJ1-6
AISVNRESYNSPLH
>TRBV28|TRBJ1-4
ASSQGQGREKLF
>TRBV14|TRBJ2-1
ASSLTASGGRYEQF
>TRBV10-3|TRBJ2-2
AISGGGRSGGELF
>TRBV9|TRBJ2-5
ASSVVGLAQETQY
>TRBV7-9|TRBJ1-2
ASSKPPGQGDYGYT
>TRBV4-1|TRBJ2-7
ASSLPSDLLLAANEQY
>TRBV2|TRBJ1-1
ASSLTENTEAF
>TRBV11-2|TRBJ1-4
ASSSSQGLNNEKLF
>TRBV15|TRBJ1-1
ATSLPSKPEAF
>TRBV2|TRBJ1-6
ASSPREGGNSPLH